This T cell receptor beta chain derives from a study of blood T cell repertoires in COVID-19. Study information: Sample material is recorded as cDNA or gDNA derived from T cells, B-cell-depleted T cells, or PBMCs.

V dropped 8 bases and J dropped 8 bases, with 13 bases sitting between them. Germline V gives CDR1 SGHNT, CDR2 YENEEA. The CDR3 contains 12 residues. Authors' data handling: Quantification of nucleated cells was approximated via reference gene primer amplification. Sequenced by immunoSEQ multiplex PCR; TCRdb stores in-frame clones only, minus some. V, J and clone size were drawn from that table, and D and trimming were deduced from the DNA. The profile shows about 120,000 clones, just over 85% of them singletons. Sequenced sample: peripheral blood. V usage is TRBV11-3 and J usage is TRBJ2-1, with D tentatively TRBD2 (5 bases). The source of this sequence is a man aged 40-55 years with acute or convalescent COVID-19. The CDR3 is CASRGSSDEQFF. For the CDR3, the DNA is TGTGCCAGCCGGGGTAGTTCGGATGAGCAGTTCTTC.